Below are 17 T cell receptor beta chains sequenced from a single sample in a study of blood T cell repertoires in COVID-19. Repertoires were generated with immunoSEQ multiplex PCR, while TCRdb's copy carries only in-frame clones and drops some. Among tens of thousands of clones listed, less than 70% were seen once. Sequencing was carried out using peripheral blood. These receptors were collected from a man older than 75 with acute or convalescent COVID-19.

This clone was detected only once. The rearrangement links TRBV4-2 to TRBJ1-2; the match to TRBD1 covers 7 bases. V lost 0 bases to trimming and J lost 8 bases; unmatched junction nucleotides: 12. The CDR3 spans 16 residues. Looked up from germline, CDR1 is LGHNA and CDR2 is YNFKEQ. CDR3 loop: CASSQESLQGVGGYTF. The CDR3 coding sequence is TGTGCCAGCAGCCAAGAGAGTTTGCAGGGGGTGGGCGGCTACACCTTC.

The CDR3 bases are TGTGCCAGTAGTGAGGGGGGGGTCGAGGTAGGCAATGAGCAGTTCTTC. It codes for CASSEGGVEVGNEQFF. The rearrangement joins TRBV19 to TRBJ2-1; tentatively, D is TRBD2 (7 bases). Germline CDR1 and CDR2: LNHDA and SQIVND (reference sequence). The CDR3 has 16 amino acids. Trimming left V 5 bases short and J 6 bases short, with 20 bases between.

The CDR3 is CASRTSPTESYGYTF. Here the CDR3 DNA reads TGTGCCAGCAGAACGTCCCCGACAGAGAGCTATGGCTACACCTTC. The chain is built from TRBV6-5 and TRBJ1-2; D is perhaps TRBD1 (5 bases). The V gene lost 6 bases and the J gene lost 4 bases, with 18 bases spanning the gap. Germline loops: CDR1 MNHEY, CDR2 SVGAGI. CDR3 length: 15 residues.

The chain is built from TRBV5-1 and TRBJ1-3; no clear D gene. V dropped 2 bases and J dropped 0 bases, with 9 bases sitting between them. This CDR3 spans 15 amino acids. Germline CDR1 is SGHRS and CDR2 is YFSETQ. CDR3 residues: CASSLEGSSGNTIYF. The CDR3 DNA reads TGCGCCAGCAGCTTAGAGGGTAGCTCTGGAAACACCATATATTTT.

This clone was seen more than once but under ten times. The chain links TRBV19 to TRBJ2-3, with TRBD2 as a possible D gene (6 bases). V was shortened by 6 bases and J by 0 bases, with 22 bases between the two germline ends. Germline CDR1 and CDR2: LNHDA and SQIVND (reference sequence). The CDR3 extends over 18 amino acids. CDR3: CASSPSLVWRDSTDTQYF. The CDR3 DNA is TGTGCCAGTAGCCCCTCGCTGGTTTGGCGGGACAGCACAGATACGCAGTATTTT.

The chain joins TRBV4-3 to TRBJ1-2; D is ambiguous. With 0 bases removed from V and 3 bases from J, the gap between germline ends came to 11 bases. Looked up from germline, CDR1 is LGHNA and CDR2 is YSLEER. The CDR3 consists of 15 residues. CDR3 bases: TGCGCCAGCAGCCAAGATCCCGGGAGTGACTATGGCTACACCTTC. It translates to CASSQDPGSDYGYTF.

There are a few counts of this clone. The rearrangement links TRBV4-1 to TRBJ1-5, with TRBD1 matching over 8 bases. The J segment lost 0 bases and the V segment lost 0 bases, leaving 4 bases of the junction unmatched. In germline, CDR1 is MGHRA, CDR2 YSYEKL. The CDR3 extends over 17 amino acids. The CDR3 protein is CASSQERTGYSNQPQHF. CDR3 nucleotide sequence: TGCGCCAGCAGCCAAGAAAGGACAGGGTATAGCAATCAGCCCCAGCATTTT.

The chain combines TRBV7-9 with TRBJ2-1; D perhaps matches TRBD2 (6 bases). The CDR3 runs 15 residues. Per germline, CDR1 SEHNR and CDR2 FQNEAQ (reference sequence). V lost 5 bases to trimming and J lost 3 bases, with 14 bases between them. The DNA for the CDR3 is TGTGCCAGCAGCCCGGAGGGAGCGGGCTACAATGAGCAGTTCTTC. Its translation: CASSPEGAGYNEQFF. The whole variable domain, filled in from reference TRBV7-9 and TRBJ2-1, reads DTGVSQNPRHKITKRGQNVTFRCDPISEHNRLYWYRQTLGQGPEFLTYFQNEAQLEKSRLLSDRFSAERPKGSFSTLEIQRTEQGDSAMYLCASSPEGAGYNEQFFGPGTRLTVL.

This rearrangement joins TRBV19 to TRBJ2-5; TRBD2 is a possible D gene (5 bases). CDR1 is LNHDA and CDR2 is SQIVND in the germline V gene (reference sequence). V lost 6 bases and J 5 bases, leaving 13 bases between the germline ends. The CDR3 extends over 13 amino acids. CDR3 residues: CASSLDWQETQYF. Here the CDR3 DNA reads TGTGCCAGTAGCCTGGACTGGCAGGAGACCCAGTACTTC.

This rearrangement joins TRBV5-1 to TRBJ2-5, with a weak D call TRBD2 (6 bases). The CDR3 covers 13 residues. Germline V gene lookup returns CDR1 SGHRS and CDR2 YFSETQ. The germline V and J ends were trimmed by 4 bases and 4 bases, with 11 bases remaining between them. The CDR3 loop is CASSLQGGETQYF. Written as DNA, the CDR3 is TGCGCCAGCAGCCTCCAGGGAGGAGAGACCCAGTACTTC.

This sequence joins TRBV5-1 and TRBJ1-4; 8 bases fit TRBD1. This CDR3 has 16 amino acids. V lost 0 bases and J lost 4; bases outside the gene matches: 5. Germline lookup yields CDR1 SGHRS and CDR2 YFSETQ. In nucleotides, the CDR3 is TGCGCCAGCAGCTTGGGACAGGGGAGTATTAATGAAAAACTGTTTTTT. This translates into CASSLGQGSINEKLFF.

CDR3 nucleotides: TGTGCCAGCAGGGACAGAGAGGATGGCTACACCTTC. It encodes CASRDREDGYTF. The chain combines TRBV6-5 with TRBJ1-2, with a tentative D call TRBD1 (6 bases). The germline V gene has CDR1 MNHEY and CDR2 SVGAGI. CDR3 length: 12 amino acids. Trimming took 6 bases from V and 6 from J, leaving 11 bases between them.

This sequence joins TRBV5-4 and TRBJ2-1, with 9 nucleotides matching TRBD2. Germline lookup yields CDR1 SGHNT and CDR2 YYREEE (reference sequence). The CDR3 length is 15 residues. V trimming: 6 bases; J trimming: 4 bases; junction bases outside the gene matches: 8. The DNA of the CDR3 is TGTGCCAGCACCATTAGCGGGGGCGGGTACAATGAGCAGTTCTTC. It is translated as CASTISGGGYNEQFF.

V and J are TRBV9 and TRBJ2-5, with D perhaps TRBD1 (6 bases). The V end was cut by 2 bases, the J end by 5 bases, with 10 bases between. In germline, CDR1 is SGDLS, CDR2 YYNGEE. There are 13 residues in the CDR3. The CDR3 reads CASSVSRGETQYF. The CDR3 coding sequence is TGTGCCAGCAGCGTTTCTAGGGGGGAGACCCAGTACTTC.

This clone was seen only once. The J gene is TRBJ1-1, the V gene TRBV29-1, with 8 bases fitting TRBD1. The V segment lost 8 bases and the J segment 1 base; nucleotides outside the gene matches: 6. This CDR3 spans 13 amino acids. Germline assignment: CDR1 SQVTM and CDR2 ANQGSEA. CDR3 sequence: CSSRGQGNTEAFF. The CDR3 DNA is TGCAGCTCCCGAGGACAGGGGAACACTGAAGCTTTCTTT.

A remark on this clone: One end of the junction is discordant with germline, which a read error may explain. The J gene is TRBJ1-2, the V gene TRBV5-1, with D tentatively TRBD1 (5 bases). This CDR3 contains 14 residues. Per germline, CDR1 SGHRS and CDR2 YFSETQ. The CDR3 loop reads CTSSATVGRGGYTF. DNA of the CDR3: TGCACCAGCAGCGCAACCGTGGGGCGCGGTGGCTACACCTTC.

Many counts were recorded for this clone. The gene calls are TRBV5-4 and TRBJ2-5; 7 bases align to TRBD1. The CDR3 length is 13 residues. The germline gives CDR1 SGHNT, CDR2 YYREEE (reference sequence). J was trimmed by 2 bases and V by 6 bases; bases with no gene match: 4. The CDR3 loop is CASTTTGQETQYF. The CDR3 nucleotides read TGTGCCAGCACCACGACAGGGCAAGAGACCCAGTACTTC.